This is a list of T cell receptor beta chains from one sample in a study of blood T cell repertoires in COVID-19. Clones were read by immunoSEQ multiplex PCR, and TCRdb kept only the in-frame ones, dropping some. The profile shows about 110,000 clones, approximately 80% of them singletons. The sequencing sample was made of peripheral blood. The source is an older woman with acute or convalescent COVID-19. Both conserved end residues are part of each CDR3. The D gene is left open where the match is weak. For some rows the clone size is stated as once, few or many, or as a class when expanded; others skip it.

TGTGCCAGCAGTTACTCCGGGGTCTTCTTCGCCGGGGAGCTGTTTTTT CASSYSGVFFAGELFF . . 16 TRBJ2-2 TRBV6-5
TGTGCCAGCAGCTTAGGCGGAGGGGCTGGAAACACCATATATTTT CASSLGGGAGNTIYF . once 15 TRBJ1-3 TRBV7-9
TGTGCCTGGAGTAACGCAGGAAATCAGCCCCAGCATTTT CAWSNAGNQPQHF . . 13 TRBJ1-5 TRBV30
TGTGCCAGTCGTCTGGGACAGGGGACTGCCGGGGCCAACGTCCTGACTTTC CASRLGQGTAGANVLTF TRBD1 . 17 TRBJ2-6 TRBV3-1/TRBV3-2
TGTGCCAGCAGTCAAGGGGGGAACACTGAAGCTTTCTTT CASSQGGNTEAFF . . 13 TRBJ1-1 TRBV28
TGTGCCAGCAGCTACAATCCCGGGACAGGGGAAGAGACCCAGTACTTC CASSYNPGTGEETQYF TRBD1 . 16 TRBJ2-5 TRBV7-6
TGTGCCAGCAGTGAAAGCCAGCGGAGGAGCTCCTACAATGAGCAGTTCTTC CASSESQRRSSYNEQFF . . 17 TRBJ2-1 TRBV6-1
TGTGCCAGCAGCTTTAGCGGGGGAAGGACCCAGTACTTC CASSFSGGRTQYF TRBD2 once 13 TRBJ2-5 TRBV5-4
TGTGCCAGCAGCCAAGCTCGCGGGAGGGATTACAATGAGCAGTTCTTC CASSQARGRDYNEQFF TRBD2 . 16 TRBJ2-1 TRBV4-2
TGTGCCAGCTCGCCCAACGACCGCGGCTATGGCTACACCTTC CASSPNDRGYGYTF . once 14 TRBJ1-2 TRBV18